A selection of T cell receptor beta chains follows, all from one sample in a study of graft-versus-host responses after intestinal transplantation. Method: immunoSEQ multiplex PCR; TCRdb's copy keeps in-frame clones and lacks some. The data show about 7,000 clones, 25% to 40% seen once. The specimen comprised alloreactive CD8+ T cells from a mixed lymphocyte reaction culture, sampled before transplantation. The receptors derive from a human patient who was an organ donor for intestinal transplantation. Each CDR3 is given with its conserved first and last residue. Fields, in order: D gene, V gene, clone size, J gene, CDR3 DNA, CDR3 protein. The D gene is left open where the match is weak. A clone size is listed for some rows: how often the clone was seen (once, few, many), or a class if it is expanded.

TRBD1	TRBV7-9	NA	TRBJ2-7	TGTGCCAGCAGCATAAACAGGGGGCGCCCCTACGAGCAGTACTTC	CASSINRGRPYEQYF
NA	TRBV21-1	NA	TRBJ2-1	TGTGCCAGCAGTAGGGTCGTAGCTACACCTTCCGACAATGAGCAGTTCTTC	CASSRVVATPSDNEQFF
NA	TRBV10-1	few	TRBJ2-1	TGCGCCAGCAGTGAGCTGGGGGGACTGTACAATGAGCAGTTCTTC	CASSELGGLYNEQFF
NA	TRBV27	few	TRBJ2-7	TGTGCCAGCAGGGGTAATCTGGGGTCTTTCGAGTGGCAGTACTTC	CASRGNLGSFEWQYF
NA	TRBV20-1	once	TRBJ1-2	TGCAGTGCTAGCAGTAGTGGCTACACCTTC	CSASSSGYTF
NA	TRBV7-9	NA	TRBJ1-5	TGTGCCAGCAGCTTAAAGGTAGGGAGCAATCAGCCCCAGCATTTT	CASSLKVGSNQPQHF
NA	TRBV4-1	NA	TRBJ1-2	TGCGCCAGCGCAGCGTTGACTACCCGGCTTCGGGGACGGGGCTACACCTTC	CASAALTTRLRGRGYTF
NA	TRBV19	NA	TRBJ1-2	TGTGCCAGTAGTGACGAGGTGGCAAATCGAAAGACCTATGGCTACACCTTC	CASSDEVANRKTYGYTF
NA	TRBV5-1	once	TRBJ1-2	TGCGCCAGCAGCTTGGGATGGGGGTCCCTCGGCTACACCTTC	CASSLGWGSLGYTF
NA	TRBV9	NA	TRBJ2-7	TGTGCCAGCAGGGTTGTAGGGGGGGGGCGCGACTACGAGCAGTACTTC	CASRVVGGGRDYEQYF
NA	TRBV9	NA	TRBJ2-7	TGTGCCAGCAGGGGTGTAGGTGGGGGGCGCGACTACGAGCAGTACTTC	CASRGVGGGRDYEQYF
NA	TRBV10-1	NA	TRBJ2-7	TGCGCCAGCAGTGAATCGATAGGGGCCCACGGGACCTACGAGCAGTACTTC	CASSESIGAHGTYEQYF
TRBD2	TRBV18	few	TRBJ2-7	TGTGCCAGCTCACCACGGGATAGCGGGGGCTACGAGCAGTACTTC	CASSPRDSGGYEQYF
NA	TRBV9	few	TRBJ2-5	TGTGCCAGCGGGAACACACAAGAGACCCAGTACTTC	CASGNTQETQYF
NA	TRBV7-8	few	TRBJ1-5	TGTGCCAGCAGCTTACTTCTGGATTATAGCAATCAGCCCCAGCATTTT	CASSLLLDYSNQPQHF
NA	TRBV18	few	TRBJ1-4	TGTGCCAGCTCATTTCAAGCGGTCGGTGAAAAACTGTTTTTT	CASSFQAVGEKLFF
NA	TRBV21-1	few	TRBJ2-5	TGTGCCAGCAGGCAGAGACAGGATCCGTACCAAGAGACCCAGTACTTC	CASRQRQDPYQETQYF
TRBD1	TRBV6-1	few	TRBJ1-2	TGTGCCAGCAGGTCAGGGACAGGGCTCTATGGCTACACCTTC	CASRSGTGLYGYTF
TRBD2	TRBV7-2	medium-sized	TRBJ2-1	TGTGCCAGCAGTAAAATGGGACTAGCGGGGGGGATCCTCCTTAATGAGCAGTTCTTC	CASSKMGLAGGILLNEQFF
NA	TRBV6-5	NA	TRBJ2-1	TGTGCCAGCAGATCGCCTACAGGGTGGGCCCATGAGCAGTTCTTC	CASRSPTGWAHEQFF
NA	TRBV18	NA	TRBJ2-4	TGTGCCAGCTCCAAGGGGATATCCAAAAACATTCAGTACTTC	CASSKGISKNIQYF
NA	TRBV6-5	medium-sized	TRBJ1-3	TGTGCCAGCAGTTACAAAGATAGGGACACCATATATTTT	CASSYKDRDTIYF